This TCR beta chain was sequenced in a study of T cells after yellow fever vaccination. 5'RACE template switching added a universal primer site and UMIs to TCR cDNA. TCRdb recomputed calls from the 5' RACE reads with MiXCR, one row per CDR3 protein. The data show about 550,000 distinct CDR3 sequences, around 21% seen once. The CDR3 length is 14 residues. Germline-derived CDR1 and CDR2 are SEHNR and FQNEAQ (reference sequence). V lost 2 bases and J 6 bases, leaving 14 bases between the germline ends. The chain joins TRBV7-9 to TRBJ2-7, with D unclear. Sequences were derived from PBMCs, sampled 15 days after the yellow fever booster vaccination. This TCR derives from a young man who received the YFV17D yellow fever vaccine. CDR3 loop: CASSLSRVWGEQYF. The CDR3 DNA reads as TGTGCCAGCAGCTTATCTAGGGTCTGGGGCGAGCAGTACTTC.